This TCR beta chain emerged from a study of T cell responses to AZD1222 COVID-19 vaccine. Here immunoSEQ multiplex PCR was the method, and the copy in TCRdb shows in-frame clones only, minus some. The top ten clones hold around 5% of a sample with more than 100,000 clones, approximately 88% of them seen once. The CDR3 consists of 16 residues. Germline CDR1 is KGHSH and CDR2 is LQKENI. V was pared by 0 bases and J by 0 bases, with 2 bases of the junction left unmatched. The sequenced sample was peripheral blood, obtained on day 0 of AZD1222 vaccination. This sequence joins TRBV18 and TRBJ1-2; TRBD1 matches 9 bases. This sequence was found in an adult in good health. CDR3 region: CASSPPGQGPNYGYTF. The CDR3 region has the DNA TGTGCCAGCTCACCACCGGGACAGGGACCTAACTATGGCTACACCTTC. The variable domain in full, completed from reference TRBV18 and TRBJ1-2, reads NAGVMQNPRHLVRRRGQEARLRCSPMKGHSHVYWYRQLPEEGLKFMVYLQKENIIDESGMPKERFSAEFPKEGPSILRIQQVVRGDSAAYFCASSPPGQGPNYGYTFGSGTRLTVV.